This entry lists 4 T cell receptor beta chains sequenced from one sample in a study of cytomegalovirus exposure and HLA in healthy donors. Vbeta (60) and Jbeta (13) primers were used in the PCR. Sequenced by immunoSEQ multiplex PCR; TCRdb stores in-frame clones only, minus some. The repertoire holds 150,000 to 200,000 clones, with around 81% as singletons. Sequenced material: PBMCs. The receptors were gathered from a man between 18 and 29 years old in good health and CMV-seronegative.

A few counts support this clone. CDR3 sequence (DNA): TGTGCCAGCAGCTCGGACACCAATCAGCCCCAGCATTTT. Translating it yields CASSSDTNQPQHF. V is TRBV7-9 and J is TRBJ1-5, with a tentative D call TRBD1 (5 bases). The CDR3 totals 13 residues. Trimming removed 4 bases at V and 3 bases at J, with 7 bases between. Germline loops: CDR1 SEHNR, CDR2 FQNEAQ (reference sequence).

The V gene is TRBV18, the J gene TRBJ2-1, with TRBD2 identical over 13 bases. CDR3 size: 16 residues. Unmatched junction bases numbered 9, after V lost 6 bases and J lost 7 bases. Germline V gene lookup returns CDR1 KGHSH and CDR2 LQKENI. CDR3 amino acids: CASSPGLAGEGNEQFF. CDR3 nucleotides: TGTGCCAGCTCTCCCGGACTAGCGGGAGAAGGGAATGAGCAGTTCTTC.

This chain connects TRBV6-6 to TRBJ2-7; 10 bases align to TRBD2. The CDR3 contains 16 residues. CDR1 and CDR2 from the germline V gene are MNHNY and SVGAGI (reference sequence). V shed 8 bases and J 5 bases; nucleotides not matched to a gene: 15. The CDR3 DNA reads as TGTGCCAGCTACAGATCGTATAGCGGGAGGTTCCACGAGCAGTACTTC. This translates into CASYRSYSGRFHEQYF.

This clone was picked up one time. The V gene is TRBV5-4, the J gene TRBJ2-7; D unclear. CDR3 length equals 14 residues. Deletions cut 0 bases from V and 2 bases from J, with 9 bases between. CDR1 is SGHNT and CDR2 is YYREEE in the germline V gene (reference sequence). The CDR3: CASSLGPGPYEQYF. CDR3 in DNA: TGTGCCAGCAGCTTGGGGCCAGGCCCCTACGAGCAGTACTTC.